This paragraph reports one T cell receptor (beta chain). Enrolment of Seattle patients took place during active infection, and they were followed longitudinally. Per the authors' pipeline: Nucleated cell number was recorded as an estimate derived from reference gene primer amplification. Sequencing was performed with immunoSEQ multiplex PCR; in TCRdb, only in-frame clones are kept and a portion is missing. V, J and clone size reflect that table, while D and trimming were determined from the DNA. The repertoire consists of roughly 340,000 clones, with approximately 87% occurring once and the leading ten covering around 6%. Germline CDR1 is SNHLY and CDR2 is FYNNEI. The V gene lost 6 bases and the J gene lost 8 bases, with 26 bases spanning the gap. There are 17 residues in the CDR3. The entry originates in a study of blood T cell repertoires in COVID-19. Study summary: The United States, Italy and Spain supplied acute and convalescent COVID-19 samples. PBMCs, B-cell-depleted T cells, or T cells provided the cDNA or gDNA that made up the material.

The rearrangement links TRBV2 to TRBJ2-1; tentatively, D is TRBD2 (6 bases). The sequence was collected from a woman in her forties or fifties with COVID-19, enrolled during active disease. Source material: peripheral blood. The CDR3 reads CASSHWKSSESFDEQFF. The CDR3 DNA sequence: TGTGCCAGCAGCCATTGGAAGTCTAGCGAAAGTTTCGATGAGCAGTTCTTC.